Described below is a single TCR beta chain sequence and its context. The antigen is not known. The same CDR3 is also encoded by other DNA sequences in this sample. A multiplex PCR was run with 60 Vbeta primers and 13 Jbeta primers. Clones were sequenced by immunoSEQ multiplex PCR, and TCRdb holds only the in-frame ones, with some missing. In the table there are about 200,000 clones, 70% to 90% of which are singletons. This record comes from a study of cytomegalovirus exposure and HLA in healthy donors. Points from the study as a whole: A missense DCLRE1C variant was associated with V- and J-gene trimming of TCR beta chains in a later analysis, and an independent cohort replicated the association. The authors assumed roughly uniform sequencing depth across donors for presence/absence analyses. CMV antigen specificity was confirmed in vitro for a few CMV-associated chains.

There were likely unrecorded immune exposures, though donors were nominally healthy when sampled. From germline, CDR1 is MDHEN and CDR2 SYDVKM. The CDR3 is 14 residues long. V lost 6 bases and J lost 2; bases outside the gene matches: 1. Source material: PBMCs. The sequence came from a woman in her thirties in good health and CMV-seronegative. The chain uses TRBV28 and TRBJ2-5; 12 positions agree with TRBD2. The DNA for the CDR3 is TGTGCCAGCAGAACTAGCGGGGGGCAAGAGACCCAGTACTTC. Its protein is CASRTSGGQETQYF.